This T cell receptor (beta chain) was recovered during a study of neoadjuvant anti-PD-1 for oral cavity cancer. About this clone: What it recognizes is unknown.

Most PBMC samples had 480 ng input DNA in six replicates. Here immunoSEQ multiplex PCR was the method, and the copy in TCRdb shows in-frame clones only, minus some. The table includes 72,000 or so clones, approximately 87% detected once. This CDR3 is 15 amino acids long. The V gene lost 0 bases and the J gene lost 6 bases, with 12 bases spanning the gap. CDR1 and CDR2 (germline): MNHEY, SVGAGI. Documented time point: after neoadjuvant nivolumab, at surgical resection. Whole-study findings and limits: Pretreatment Treg/Th17 ratio correlated inversely with post-treatment tumor clonality. Each response group had just a few patients in TCR analyses.

The TCR sequence derives from a person aged 40-85 years with oral cavity squamous cell carcinoma. The chain joins TRBV6-5 to TRBJ1-5; D is possibly TRBD1 (5 bases). The input for sequencing was PBMCs, taken after nivolumab (anti-PD-1) treatment. CDR3 bases: TGTGCCAGCAGTTACTCGAGGATGAGGGGTCAGCCCCAGCATTTT. Amino acids: CASSYSRMRGQPQHF.